This TCR beta chain derives from a study of shared clonotypes between healthy human individuals. Measured with immunoSEQ multiplex PCR; TCRdb has only the in-frame clones, and not every one. The sample carries 850,000 to 1,100,000 clones, approximately 80% recorded once. The TCR comes from a man aged 18 to 35 in good health. Some clones in this sample may be carry-over from other donors' samples. The sequenced material came from memory CD4+ T cells from PBMCs. The subset here: CD45RA-negative fraction.

The CDR3 DNA sequence: TGTGCCAGCAGTGAATTAGCCAGAGGCTACACCTTC. This translates into CASSELARGYTF. The chain joins TRBV2 to TRBJ1-2; D remains unclear. Germline V lookup: CDR1 SNHLY, CDR2 FYNNEI. The CDR3 length is 12 residues. V shed 2 bases and J shed 8 bases, with 9 bases lying between them.